This TCR beta chain was obtained from a study of shared clonotypes between healthy human individuals. On the study more broadly: CD8 memory received one plate per donor, CD8 naive two, CD4 memory three and CD4 naive three. General study findings and limits: Of the naive CD4 clonotypes, approximately 5% were shared across several donors.

V was trimmed by 8 bases and J by 2 bases, leaving 16 bases between them. The CDR3 loop spans 14 amino acids. The germline V gene has CDR1 MNHEY and CDR2 SVGAGI. With respect to this clone: Its antigen is not known.

Samples underwent the assay at deep level. This table comes from immunoSEQ multiplex PCR, and its TCRdb copy is limited to in-frame clones, with some not included. The sample holds some 580,000 clones, more than 95% seen once. All donors qualified as healthy HIV-negative adults and had experienced no recent acute infections or vaccinations. Input material: naive CD4+ T cells sorted from blood. Specified subset: CD45RA+ positively selected. The sequence derives from a woman aged 25 to 39 in good health. The chain recombines TRBV6-5 with TRBJ2-7; D might be TRBD1 (5 bases). CDR3 DNA sequence: TGTGCCAGCGGTACAGGCGGCAGGGCCTACGAGCAGTACTTC. Translation gives CASGTGGRAYEQYF.